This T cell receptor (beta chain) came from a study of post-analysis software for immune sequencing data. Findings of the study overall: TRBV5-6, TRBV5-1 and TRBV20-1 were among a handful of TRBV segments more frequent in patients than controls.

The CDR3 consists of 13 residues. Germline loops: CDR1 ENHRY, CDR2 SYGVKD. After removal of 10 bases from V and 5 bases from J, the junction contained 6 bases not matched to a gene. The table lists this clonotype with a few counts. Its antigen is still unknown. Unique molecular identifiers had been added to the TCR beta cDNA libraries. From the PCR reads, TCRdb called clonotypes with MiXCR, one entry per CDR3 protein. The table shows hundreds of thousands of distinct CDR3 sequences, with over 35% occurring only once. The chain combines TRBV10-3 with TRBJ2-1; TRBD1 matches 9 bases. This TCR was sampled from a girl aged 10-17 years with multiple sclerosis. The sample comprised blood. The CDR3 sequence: CATSGQGNNEQFF. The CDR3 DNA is TGTGCCACAAGCGGACAGGGGAACAATGAGCAGTTCTTC.